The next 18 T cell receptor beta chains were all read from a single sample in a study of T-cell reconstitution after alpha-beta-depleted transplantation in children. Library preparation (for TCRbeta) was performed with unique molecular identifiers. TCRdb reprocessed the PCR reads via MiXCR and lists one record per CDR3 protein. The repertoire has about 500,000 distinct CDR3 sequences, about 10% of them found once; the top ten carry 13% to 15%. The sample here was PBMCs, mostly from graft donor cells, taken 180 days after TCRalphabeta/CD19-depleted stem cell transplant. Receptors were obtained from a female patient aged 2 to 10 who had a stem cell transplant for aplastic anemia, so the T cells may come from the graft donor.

This chain's CDR3 is CASSQARSLAGVYNEQFF. The CDR3 nucleotides read TGCGCCAGCAGCCAAGCACGTTCACTAGCGGGAGTCTACAATGAGCAGTTCTTC. The rearrangement joins TRBV4-3 to TRBJ2-1; 11 bases are a match to TRBD2. V shed 1 base and J 3 bases; nucleotides not matched to a gene: 8. CDR1 and CDR2 (germline): LGHNA, YSLEER. The CDR3 runs to 18 residues.

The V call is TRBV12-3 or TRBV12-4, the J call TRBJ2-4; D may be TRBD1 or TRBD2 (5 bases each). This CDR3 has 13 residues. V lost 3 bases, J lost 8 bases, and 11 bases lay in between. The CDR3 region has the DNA TGTGCCAGCAGTTTGTCAGGGAGAGACATTCAGTACTTC. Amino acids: CASSLSGRDIQYF.

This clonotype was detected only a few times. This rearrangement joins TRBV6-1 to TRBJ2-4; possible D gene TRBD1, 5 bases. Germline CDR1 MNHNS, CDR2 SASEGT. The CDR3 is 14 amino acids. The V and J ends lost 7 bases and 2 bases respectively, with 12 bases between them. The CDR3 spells CASTQPGSKNIQYF. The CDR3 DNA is TGTGCCAGCACCCAGCCAGGGTCCAAAAACATTCAGTACTTC.

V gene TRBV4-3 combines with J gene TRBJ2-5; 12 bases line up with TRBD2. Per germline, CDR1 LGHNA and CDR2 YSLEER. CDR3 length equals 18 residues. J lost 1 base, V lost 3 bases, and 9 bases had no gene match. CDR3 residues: CASSQGRASGRAQETQYF. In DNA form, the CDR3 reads TGCGCCAGCAGCCAGGGGAGGGCTAGCGGGAGGGCCCAAGAGACCCAGTACTTC.

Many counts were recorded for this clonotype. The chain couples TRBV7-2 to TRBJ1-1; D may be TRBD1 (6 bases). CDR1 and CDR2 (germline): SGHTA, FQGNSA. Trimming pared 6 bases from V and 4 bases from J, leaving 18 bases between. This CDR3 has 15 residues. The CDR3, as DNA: TGTGCCAGCAGGTACAGGGAGACCACGACCACTGAAGCTTTCTTT. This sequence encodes CASRYRETTTTEAFF.

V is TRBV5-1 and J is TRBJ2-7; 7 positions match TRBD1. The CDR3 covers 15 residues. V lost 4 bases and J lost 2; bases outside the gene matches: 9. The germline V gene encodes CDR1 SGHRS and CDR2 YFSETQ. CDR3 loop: CASSPLPQGAYEQYV. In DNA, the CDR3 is TGCGCCAGCAGCCCCTTGCCGCAGGGGGCCTACGAGCAGTACGTC.

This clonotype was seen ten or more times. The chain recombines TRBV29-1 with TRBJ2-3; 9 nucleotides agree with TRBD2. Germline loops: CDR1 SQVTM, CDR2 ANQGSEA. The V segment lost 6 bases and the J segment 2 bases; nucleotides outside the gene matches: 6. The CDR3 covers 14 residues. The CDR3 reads CSVELAGVTDTQYF. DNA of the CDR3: TGCAGCGTCGAACTAGCGGGTGTCACAGATACGCAGTATTTT.

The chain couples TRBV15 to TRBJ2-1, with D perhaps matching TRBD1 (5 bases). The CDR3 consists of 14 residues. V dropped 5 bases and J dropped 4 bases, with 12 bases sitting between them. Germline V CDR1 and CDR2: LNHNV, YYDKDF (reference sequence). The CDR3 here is CATSSEDTYNEQFF. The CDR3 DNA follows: TGTGCCACCAGCTCAGAGGACACATACAATGAGCAGTTCTTC.

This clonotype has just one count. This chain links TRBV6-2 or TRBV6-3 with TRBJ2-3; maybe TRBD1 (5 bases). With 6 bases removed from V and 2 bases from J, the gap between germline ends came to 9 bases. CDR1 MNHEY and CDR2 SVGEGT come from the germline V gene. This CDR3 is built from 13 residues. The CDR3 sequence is CASRKTDTDTQYF. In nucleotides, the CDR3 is TGTGCCAGCAGAAAGACAGACACAGATACGCAGTATTTT.

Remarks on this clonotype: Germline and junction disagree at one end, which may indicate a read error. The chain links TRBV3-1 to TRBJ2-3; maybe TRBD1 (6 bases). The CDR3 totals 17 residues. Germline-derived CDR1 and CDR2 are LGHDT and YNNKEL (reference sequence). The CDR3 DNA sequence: TGTGCCACCAGCCCCCGATTCGGGACACTGAGGGCAGATACGCAGTATTTT. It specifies CATSPRFGTLRADTQYF.

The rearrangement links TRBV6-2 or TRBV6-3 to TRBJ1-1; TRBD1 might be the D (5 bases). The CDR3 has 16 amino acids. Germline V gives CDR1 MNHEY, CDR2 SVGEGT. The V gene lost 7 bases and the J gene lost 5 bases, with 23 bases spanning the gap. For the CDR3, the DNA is TGTGCCAGCACCTCGCGTCGGGGGGTGTTAACGACTGAAGCTTTCTTT. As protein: CASTSRRGVLTTEAFF.

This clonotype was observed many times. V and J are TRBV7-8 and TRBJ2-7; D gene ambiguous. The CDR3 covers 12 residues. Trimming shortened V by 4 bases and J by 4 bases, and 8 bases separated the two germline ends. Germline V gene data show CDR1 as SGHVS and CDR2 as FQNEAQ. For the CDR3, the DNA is TGTGCCAGCAGCTCCCCGTTTTACGAGCAGTACTTC. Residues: CASSSPFYEQYF.

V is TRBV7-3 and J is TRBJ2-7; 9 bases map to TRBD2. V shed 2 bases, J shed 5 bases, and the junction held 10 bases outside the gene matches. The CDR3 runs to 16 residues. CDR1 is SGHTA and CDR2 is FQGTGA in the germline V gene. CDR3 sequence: CASSLVAGGPTHEQYF. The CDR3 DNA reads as TGTGCCAGCAGCTTAGTGGCGGGAGGGCCGACGCACGAGCAGTACTTC. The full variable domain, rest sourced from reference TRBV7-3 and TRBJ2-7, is GAGVSQTPSNKVTEKGKYVELRCDPISGHTALYWYRQSLGQGPEFLIYFQGTGAADDSGLPNDRFFAVRPEGSVSTLKIQRTERGDSAVYLCASSLVAGGPTHEQYFGPGTRLTVT.

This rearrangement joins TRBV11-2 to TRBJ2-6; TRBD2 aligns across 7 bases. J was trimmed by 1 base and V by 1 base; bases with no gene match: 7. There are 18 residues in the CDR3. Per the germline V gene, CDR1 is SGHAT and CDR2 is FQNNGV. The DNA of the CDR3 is TGTGCCAGCAGCTTAGTAGTGGGGGGGTATTCTGGGGCCAACGTCCTGACTTTC. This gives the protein CASSLVVGGYSGANVLTF.

CDR3 amino acids: CSALGLKFGWELFF. The CDR3 DNA reads as TGCAGTGCCCTGGGACTAAAGTTCGGGTGGGAGCTGTTTTTT. The V and J genes are TRBV20-1 and TRBJ2-2; 7 nucleotides align to TRBD2. With V trimmed by 6 bases and J by 9 bases, 13 bases remained unmatched. The CDR3 totals 14 residues. Germline CDR1 reads DFQATT; CDR2 reads SNEGSKA (reference sequence).

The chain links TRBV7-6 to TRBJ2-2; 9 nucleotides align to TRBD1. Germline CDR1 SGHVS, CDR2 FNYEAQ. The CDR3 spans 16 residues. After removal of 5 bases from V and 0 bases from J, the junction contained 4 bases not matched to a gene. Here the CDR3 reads CASSLQGAPNTGELFF. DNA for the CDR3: TGTGCCAGCAGCCTACAGGGGGCCCCGAACACCGGGGAGCTGTTTTTT.

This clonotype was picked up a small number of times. The CDR3 bases are TGCGCCAGCAGCCTTAGCGGGTACTCCTACAATGAGCAGTTCTTC. Translated: CASSLSGYSYNEQFF. The genes are TRBV5-1 and TRBJ2-1, with 7 bases matching TRBD2. The CDR3 totals 15 residues. Germline V gives CDR1 SGHRS, CDR2 YFSETQ. Losses at the gene ends were 4 bases for V and 0 bases for J; bases not matched to a gene: 4.

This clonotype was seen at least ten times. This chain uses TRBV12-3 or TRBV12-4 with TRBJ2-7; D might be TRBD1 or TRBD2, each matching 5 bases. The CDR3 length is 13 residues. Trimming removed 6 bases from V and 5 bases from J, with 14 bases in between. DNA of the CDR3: TGTGCCAGCAGCTCGGGGCGACGGGACGAGCAGTACGTC. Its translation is CASSSGRRDEQYV.